One sample yielded the 16 T cell receptor beta chains listed below, sequenced in a study of shared clonotypes between healthy human individuals. The data were produced by immunoSEQ multiplex PCR, yet TCRdb's version contains in-frame clones alone and is incomplete. This repertoire shows 550,000 to 600,000 clones, 98% found once; its top ten account for approximately 0.3%. Selected positively for CCR7 and CD45RO-negative, naive CD8 cells excluded terminally differentiated effector memory CD45RA+ cells. The sample consisted of naive CD8+ T cells sorted from blood. These receptors originate from a man younger than 45 in good health.

This clone showed up just once. The chain has TRBV7-9 and TRBJ2-3, with D possibly TRBD1 on 5 matching bases. The CDR3 totals 14 residues. The germline gives CDR1 SEHNR, CDR2 FQNEAQ (reference sequence). Trimming stripped 5 bases from V and 5 bases from J, with 14 bases between. The CDR3 sequence is CASSLEQDKDTQYF. In DNA form, the CDR3 reads TGTGCCAGCAGCCTCGAACAGGATAAAGATACGCAGTATTTT.

This clone was observed a single time. V and J are TRBV11-2 and TRBJ2-7, with D perhaps TRBD2 (6 bases). This CDR3 spans 14 amino acids. Germline assignment: CDR1 SGHAT and CDR2 FQNNGV. V was shortened by 3 bases and J by 5 bases, with 14 bases between the two germline ends. The CDR3 region is CASSLTSGTHEQYF. CDR3 in DNA: TGTGCCAGCAGCTTGACTAGTGGTACCCACGAGCAGTACTTC.

The rearrangement uses TRBV28 and TRBJ2-4; perhaps TRBD1 as D (6 bases). V was shortened by 5 bases and J by 2 bases, with 16 bases between the two germline ends. The germline CDR1 and CDR2 sequences are MDHEN and SYDVKM. The CDR3 is 16 residues long. Written as DNA, the CDR3 is TGTGCCAGCAGTCAACCCCGGGACAATTCCAAAAACATTCAGTACTTC. Residues: CASSQPRDNSKNIQYF.

This chain uses TRBV6-5 with TRBJ2-7; TRBD2 agrees at 7 bases. The CDR3 consists of 15 residues. Germline CDR1 and CDR2: MNHEY and SVGAGI. The junction had 8 bases not matched to a gene; V was cut back by 2 bases and J by 4 bases. Here the CDR3 reads CASSYDRAGRYEQYF. In nucleotides, the CDR3 is TGTGCCAGCAGTTACGATCGAGCGGGAAGATACGAGCAGTACTTC.

CDR3 region: CASSLRSPGLADNEQFF. In nucleotides, the CDR3 is TGTGCCAGCAGTTTACGCAGTCCGGGACTAGCGGACAATGAGCAGTTCTTC. The V call is TRBV27, the J call TRBJ2-1; 11 bases are shared with TRBD2. The CDR3 is 17 amino acids. The germline CDR1 and CDR2 sequences are MNHEY and SMNVEV (reference sequence). The V segment lost 2 bases and the J segment 5 bases; nucleotides outside the gene matches: 8.

A word on this clone: This sample also contains other DNA sequences that code for the same CDR3. The chain combines TRBV10-3 with TRBJ1-2; D is unresolved. The CDR3 has 14 amino acids. V lost 0 bases and J 4 bases, leaving 9 bases between the germline ends. Germline CDR1 ENHRY, CDR2 SYGVKD. CDR3 sequence: CAISESGGSYGYTF. The CDR3 region has the DNA TGTGCCATCAGTGAGTCCGGAGGGAGCTATGGCTACACCTTC.

The V gene is TRBV6-5, the J gene TRBJ2-7; 7 nucleotides align to TRBD1. Germline lookup yields CDR1 MNHEY and CDR2 SVGAGI. J was trimmed by 3 bases and V by 6 bases; bases with no gene match: 8. This CDR3 is built from 14 residues. The CDR3 DNA reads TGTGCCAGCAGAATACAGGGGAGTGTCTACGAGCAGTACTTC. Amino acid sequence: CASRIQGSVYEQYF.

The rearrangement links TRBV27 to TRBJ1-1, with unresolved D. The germline gives CDR1 MNHEY, CDR2 SMNVEV (reference sequence). Trimming pared 5 bases from V and 7 bases from J, leaving 17 bases between. This CDR3 is built from 14 residues. In nucleotides, the CDR3 is TGTGCCAGCAGTCTAAATGACGTCGGAGATGAAGCTTTCTTT. Protein: CASSLNDVGDEAFF.

The V call is TRBV18, the J call TRBJ2-6; 7 nucleotides align to TRBD2. Germline trimming cut 4 bases from V and 0 bases from J; bases unmatched to any gene: 6. The CDR3 has 17 residues. Germline values: CDR1 KGHSH, CDR2 LQKENI. Here the CDR3 DNA reads TGTGCCAGCTCACTCGGGGGGAGTAGCTCTGGGGCCAACGTCCTGACTTTC. Translated: CASSLGGSSSGANVLTF. Supplemented by reference TRBV18 and TRBJ2-6, the full variable domain reads NAGVMQNPRHLVRRRGQEARLRCSPMKGHSHVYWYRQLPEEGLKFMVYLQKENIIDESGMPKERFSAEFPKEGPSILRIQQVVRGDSAAYFCASSLGGSSSGANVLTFGAGSRLTVL.

V and J are TRBV2 and TRBJ2-2; 7 positions match TRBD2. Germline V gene sequence: CDR1 SNHLY, CDR2 FYNNEI. CDR3 length equals 16 residues. V was clipped by 6 bases and J by 6 bases; unmatched bases: 13. This CDR3 is CASSATWRERSGELFF. CDR3 nucleotides: TGTGCCAGCAGCGCGACTTGGCGGGAGAGGTCCGGGGAGCTGTTTTTT.

This sequence joins TRBV5-1 and TRBJ2-7; D unclear. Trimming pared 1 base from V and 5 bases from J, leaving 13 bases between. The CDR3 has 14 residues. Germline CDR1 reads SGHRS; CDR2 reads YFSETQ. Here the CDR3 reads CASSLYTTGDEQYF. CDR3 nucleotide sequence: TGCGCCAGCAGCTTGTACACAACCGGCGACGAGCAGTACTTC.

The chain recombines TRBV19 with TRBJ2-2; D perhaps matches TRBD2 (5 bases). V was shortened by 7 bases and J by 0 bases, with 12 bases between the two germline ends. CDR3 length: 15 amino acids. Per germline, CDR1 LNHDA and CDR2 SQIVND (reference sequence). The CDR3 sequence is CASKQAESNTGELFF. CDR3 sequence (DNA): TGTGCCAGTAAACAAGCGGAATCGAACACCGGGGAGCTGTTTTTT.

The chain recombines TRBV5-1 with TRBJ2-2; TRBD1 matches 7 bases. The CDR3 contains 15 residues. Germline CDR1 SGHRS, CDR2 YFSETQ. V gave up 2 bases and J gave up 7 bases; unmatched junction bases: 8. CDR3 region: CASSFRQGFGGELFF. CDR3 coding DNA: TGCGCCAGCAGCTTCCGACAGGGATTCGGCGGGGAGCTGTTTTTT.

The rearrangement joins TRBV27 to TRBJ2-3, with no clear D. The CDR3 is 13 residues long. Germline V gene sequence: CDR1 MNHEY, CDR2 SMNVEV (reference sequence). Trimming pared 5 bases from V and 0 bases from J, leaving 6 bases between. CDR3 region: CASSRQSTDTQYF. The CDR3 nucleotides are TGTGCCAGCAGTAGGCAGAGCACAGATACGCAGTATTTT.

J is TRBJ1-4 and V is TRBV7-8; no clear D gene. Looked up from germline, CDR1 is SGHVS and CDR2 is FQNEAQ. The CDR3 is 11 residues long. V was trimmed by 5 bases and J by 7 bases, leaving 5 bases between them. The CDR3 is CASSPAEKLFF. CDR3 DNA sequence: TGTGCCAGCAGCCCGGCTGAAAAACTGTTTTTT.

The chain couples TRBV27 to TRBJ2-3; D gene uncertain. Trimming shortened V by 5 bases and J by 6 bases, and 9 bases separated the two germline ends. CDR1 is MNHEY and CDR2 is SMNVEV in the germline V gene (reference sequence). The CDR3 sequence is 12 residues long. Here the CDR3 reads CASSGGSDTQYF. The CDR3 bases are TGTGCCAGCAGTGGTGGCAGCGATACGCAGTATTTT.